This entry lists 13 T cell receptor beta chains sequenced from one sample in a study of cytomegalovirus exposure and HLA in healthy donors. Use of 60 Vbeta and 13 Jbeta primers characterized the PCR. Sequenced by immunoSEQ multiplex PCR; TCRdb stores in-frame clones only, minus some. There are roughly 150,000 clones in the sample; roughly three quarters occur only once, and about 2.2% lies in the top ten. Specimen: PBMCs. These receptors were collected from a man aged 30 to 45 in good health and CMV-seronegative.

The gene calls are TRBV15 and TRBJ2-5; a weak D match, TRBD1 (5 bases). The CDR3 has 15 residues. The V end lost 3 bases, the J end lost 5 bases, and 16 bases lay between the germline ends. CDR1 and CDR2 (germline): LNHNV, YYDKDF (reference sequence). This CDR3 is CATSSGTGDGETQYF. Here the CDR3 DNA reads TGTGCCACCAGCAGCGGCACAGGAGACGGGGAGACCCAGTACTTC.

The genes are TRBV19 and TRBJ1-1; maybe TRBD1 (6 bases). The germline V gene has CDR1 LNHDA and CDR2 SQIVND (reference sequence). Trimming took off 5 bases at V and 6 bases at J, with 10 bases between the two ends. CDR3 length equals 12 residues. CDR3 sequence (DNA): TGTGCCAGTAGTTTCCAGGGGCCTGAAGCTTTCTTT. The encoded protein is CASSFQGPEAFF.

This sequence joins TRBV9 and TRBJ2-2, with D tentatively TRBD2 (5 bases). Looked up from germline, CDR1 is SGDLS and CDR2 is YYNGEE. The ends were cut back, 8 bases at V and 7 bases at J, with 12 bases in the middle. The CDR3 spans 12 residues. CDR3: CASRAGGGELFF. The CDR3 DNA reads as TGTGCCAGTAGGGCGGGCGGCGGGGAGCTGTTTTTT.

This sequence joins TRBV10-3 and TRBJ1-5; 12 positions match TRBD1. The germline V gene has CDR1 ENHRY and CDR2 SYGVKD. This CDR3 has 16 residues. Trimming at V came to 3 bases and at J to 5 bases, leaving 5 bases not matched to a gene. The CDR3 is CAISERDRGPDQPQHF. The CDR3 DNA follows: TGTGCCATCAGTGAAAGGGACAGGGGGCCGGATCAGCCCCAGCATTTT.

This sequence joins TRBV19 and TRBJ1-4; no definite D call. Looked up from germline, CDR1 is LNHDA and CDR2 is SQIVND (reference sequence). The CDR3 totals 14 residues. V dropped 7 bases and J dropped 3 bases, with 12 bases sitting between them. CDR3 sequence: CASTPGGSNEKLFF. CDR3 DNA sequence: TGTGCCAGTACCCCCGGCGGTTCTAATGAAAAACTGTTTTTT. The full variable domain, rest sourced from reference TRBV19 and TRBJ1-4, is DGGITQSPKYLFRKEGQNVTLSCEQNLNHDAMYWYRQDPGQGLRLIYYSQIVNDFQKGDIAEGYSVSREKKESFPLTVTSAQKNPTAFYLCASTPGGSNEKLFFGSGTQLSVL.

This clone appeared a single time. The chain links TRBV28 to TRBJ2-1; D is possibly TRBD2 (5 bases). V gave up 4 bases and J gave up 7 bases, with 11 bases separating them. Germline V lookup: CDR1 MDHEN, CDR2 SYDVKM. The CDR3 runs to 13 residues. The CDR3 sequence is CASSSRRQNEQFF. The CDR3 bases are TGTGCCAGCAGTTCCCGGAGGCAGAATGAGCAGTTCTTC.

V is TRBV27 and J is TRBJ2-7; D is perhaps TRBD1 (5 bases). The CDR3 has 14 residues. Trimming shortened V by 5 bases and J by 3 bases, and 14 bases separated the two germline ends. The V gene's germline CDR1 is MNHEY and CDR2 SMNVEV (reference sequence). CDR3 sequence: CASSHQGYLYEQYF. In nucleotides, the CDR3 is TGTGCCAGCAGTCATCAGGGTTACCTCTACGAGCAGTACTTC.

The chain carries TRBV28 and TRBJ1-2; 7 bases map to TRBD1. With 7 bases clipped from V and 8 bases from J, the junction kept 13 bases outside the gene matches. Germline loops: CDR1 MDHEN, CDR2 SYDVKM. The CDR3 contains 14 residues. The CDR3 loop is CASINHRGLQGYTF. CDR3 DNA: TGTGCCAGCATAAACCACAGGGGCCTTCAAGGCTACACCTTC.

This chain uses TRBV19 with TRBJ1-3; the D gene is possibly TRBD1 (5 bases). V lost 7 bases and J 3 bases, leaving 10 bases between the germline ends. The CDR3 is 13 amino acids. Germline V lookup: CDR1 LNHDA, CDR2 SQIVND (reference sequence). CDR3 nucleotides: TGTGCCAGTATCCCGGACATTGGAAACACCATATATTTT. This sequence encodes CASIPDIGNTIYF.

This clone was counted a single time. J is TRBJ1-2 and V is TRBV18; TRBD1 matches at 8 bases. Germline CDR1 is KGHSH and CDR2 is LQKENI. Trimming at V came to 1 base and at J to 4 bases, leaving 8 bases not matched to a gene. This CDR3 has 16 amino acids. The CDR3 region is CASSPRQGTTPYGYTF. Here the CDR3 DNA reads TGTGCCAGCTCACCACGACAGGGGACGACGCCCTATGGCTACACCTTC.

In its sample, this clone was seen a few times. The chain carries TRBV27 and TRBJ2-5; 8 bases line up with TRBD1. V lost 3 bases, J lost 5 bases, and 2 bases stayed unmatched. The CDR3 loop spans 13 amino acids. CDR1 and CDR2 from the germline V gene are MNHEY and SMNVEV (reference sequence). The chain's CDR3 is CASSFQGAETQYF. DNA for the CDR3: TGTGCCAGCAGTTTTCAGGGGGCGGAGACCCAGTACTTC.

This clone was observed a single time. The chain carries TRBV27 and TRBJ1-1, with a possible D match to TRBD1 (6 bases). Germline V gene lookup returns CDR1 MNHEY and CDR2 SMNVEV (reference sequence). CDR3 length: 15 residues. Trimming took off 1 base at V and 6 bases at J, with 15 bases between the two ends. CDR3 in DNA: TGTGCCAGCAGTTTATTAGGGGGAGCGGGGGCTGAAGCTTTCTTT. This encodes CASSLLGGAGAEAFF.

This chain connects TRBV30 to TRBJ2-1; TRBD2 matches at 10 bases. The germline CDR1 and CDR2 sequences are GTSNPN and SVGIG (reference sequence). There are 14 residues in the CDR3. V shed 0 bases, J shed 12 bases, and the junction held 8 bases outside the gene matches. The CDR3 loop reads CAWSVALAGVGQFF. Written as DNA, the CDR3 is TGTGCCTGGAGTGTAGCTCTAGCGGGAGTTGGGCAGTTCTTC.